This TCR beta chain was documented in a study of T cells in localized non-small cell lung cancer. The study's findings and limits: Of the tissues analyzed, uninvolved adjacent lung showed maximal T cell clonality, greater than tumor.

For this clone: Antigen specificity is unknown.

The germline V gene encodes CDR1 MNHNY and CDR2 SVGAGI (reference sequence). CDR3 length: 14 residues. V dropped 0 bases and J dropped 3 bases, with 8 bases sitting between them. Clones were sequenced by immunoSEQ multiplex PCR, and TCRdb holds only the in-frame ones, with some missing. Here the sample spans 50,000 to 65,000 clones, roughly 75% being singletons. The receptor was isolated from a woman aged 40-69 years with stage II lung adenocarcinoma. Sequenced material: PBMCs, taken before any cancer treatment. The chain is built from TRBV6-6 and TRBJ1-1; no clear D gene. The CDR3 region is CASSYSRSDTEAFF. The CDR3 bases are TGTGCCAGCAGTTACTCCCGATCAGACACTGAAGCTTTCTTT.